Listed below are T cell receptor beta chains from one sample, sequenced in a study of beta chain features in type 1 diabetes. Clones were sequenced by immunoSEQ multiplex PCR, and TCRdb holds only the in-frame ones, with some missing. This sample has more than 300,000 clones, with around 7.6% found just once. The sequenced sample consisted of central memory CD4+ T cells from blood. These receptors originate from a woman aged 18-29 years in good health. Both conserved end residues are part of each CDR3. A D gene is named only where the DNA matches it firmly. Some rows mark clone size as missing; the rest say once, few, many or name a class of expanded clone.

TRBV2	TRBJ1-5	TRBD1	-	CASSASQGVNQPQHF	TGTGCCAGCAGTGCTTCCCAGGGGGTAAATCAGCCCCAGCATTTT
TRBV28	TRBJ2-5	TRBD1	-	CASSSPGPGGQTQYF	TGTGCCAGCAGTTCGCCGGGGCCAGGGGGTCAGACCCAGTACTTC
TRBV28	TRBJ1-5	-	-	CASSLTGWSNQPQHF	TGTGCCAGCAGTTTGACAGGTTGGAGCAATCAGCCCCAGCATTTT
TRBV5-4	TRBJ1-1	-	-	CASRSSREGTEAFF	TGTGCCAGCAGGTCTAGCAGGGAGGGGACTGAAGCTTTCTTT
TRBV29-1	TRBJ2-7	TRBD2	-	CSVFARLRGTYEQYF	TGCAGCGTTTTTGCCCGGCTGCGGGGGACCTACGAGCAGTACTTC
TRBV29-1	TRBJ2-7	-	few	CSVLTTTTYEQYF	TGCAGCGTTCTTACTACCACAACTTACGAGCAGTACTTC
TRBV9	TRBJ1-2	-	few	CASSAGKTAQNYGYTF	TGTGCCAGCAGCGCCGGAAAGACAGCACAAAACTATGGCTACACCTTC
TRBV7-9	TRBJ2-1	TRBD2	many	CASSGRREGEQFF	TGTGCCAGCAGCGGGAGACGGGAGGGTGAGCAGTTCTTC
TRBV4-2	TRBJ2-7	-	few	CASSQMARGRGRALDEQYF	TGTGCCAGCAGCCAAATGGCCCGGGGAAGGGGGAGGGCTTTGGACGAGCAGTACTTC
TRBV7-9	TRBJ2-7	-	-	CASSLNLGPAYEQYF	TGTGCCAGCAGCTTAAACCTGGGACCCGCCTACGAGCAGTACTTC
TRBV5-6	TRBJ2-5	-	-	CASSFRTGSQETQYF	TGTGCCAGCAGCTTTAGAACAGGGTCCCAAGAGACCCAGTACTTC
TRBV29-1	TRBJ1-1	-	few	CSVKGASNTEAFF	TGCAGCGTTAAAGGGGCCTCAAACACTGAAGCTTTCTTT
TRBV9	TRBJ2-5	TRBD2	many	CASSVSGIGQETQYF	TGTGCCAGCAGCGTTAGCGGGATCGGGCAAGAGACCCAGTACTTC
TRBV7-2	TRBJ2-3	TRBD2	few	CASSSGRATDTQYF	TGTGCCAGCAGTTCCGGGAGGGCGACAGATACGCAGTATTTT
TRBV21-1	TRBJ2-1	-	few	CASSPGIIQVNGSLPRLYNEQFF	TGTGCCAGCAGCCCCGGAATAATACAAGTGAACGGGAGTCTTCCGAGACTCTACAATGAGCAGTTCTTC
TRBV28	TRBJ1-5	TRBD1	-	CASRQGAGNQPQHF	TGTGCCAGCAGACAGGGGGCTGGCAATCAGCCCCAGCATTTT
TRBV6-6	TRBJ1-1	-	few	CASSYGQNTEAFF	TGTGCCAGCAGTTACGGACAAAACACTGAAGCTTTCTTT
TRBV7-2	TRBJ1-2	-	few	CASSPGRYGYTF	TGTGCCAGCAGCCCCGGGCGGTATGGCTACACCTTC
TRBV6-1	TRBJ2-7	-	many	CASRQAYEQYF	TGTGCCAGCAGGCAGGCCTACGAGCAGTACTTC
TRBV11-2	TRBJ2-3	-	-	CASSLAGNTDTQYF	TGTGCCAGCAGCTTAGCAGGGAACACAGATACGCAGTATTTT
TRBV2	TRBJ2-7	TRBD2	-	CASREGTSGSRNQYF	TGTGCCAGCAGGGAAGGGACTAGCGGGAGTAGAAACCAGTACTTC
TRBV5-1	TRBJ2-2	-	few	CASSSENTGELFF	TGCGCCAGCAGCTCGGAGAACACCGGGGAGCTGTTTTTT